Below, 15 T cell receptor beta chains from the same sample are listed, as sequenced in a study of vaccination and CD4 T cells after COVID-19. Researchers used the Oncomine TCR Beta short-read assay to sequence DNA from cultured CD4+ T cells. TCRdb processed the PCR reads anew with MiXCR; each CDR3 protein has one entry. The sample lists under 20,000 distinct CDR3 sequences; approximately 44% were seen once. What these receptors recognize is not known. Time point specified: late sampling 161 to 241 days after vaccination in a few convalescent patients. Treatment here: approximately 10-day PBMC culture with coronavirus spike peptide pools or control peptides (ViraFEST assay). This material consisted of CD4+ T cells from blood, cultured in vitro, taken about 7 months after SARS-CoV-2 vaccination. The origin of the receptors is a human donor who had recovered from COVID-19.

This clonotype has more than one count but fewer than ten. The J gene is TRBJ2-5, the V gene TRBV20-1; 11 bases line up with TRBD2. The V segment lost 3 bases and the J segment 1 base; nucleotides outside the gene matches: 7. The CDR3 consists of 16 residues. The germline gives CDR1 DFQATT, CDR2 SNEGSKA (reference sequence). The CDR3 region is CSARGGLAGIQETQYF. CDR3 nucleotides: TGCAGTGCTAGGGGCGGACTAGCGGGCATCCAAGAGACCCAGTACTTC.

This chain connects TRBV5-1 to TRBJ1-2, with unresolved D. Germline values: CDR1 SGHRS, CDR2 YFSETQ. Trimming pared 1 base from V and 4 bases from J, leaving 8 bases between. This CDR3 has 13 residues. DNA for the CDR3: TGCGCCAGCAGCTTGAATGCCCCCTATGGCTACACCTTC. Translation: CASSLNAPYGYTF.

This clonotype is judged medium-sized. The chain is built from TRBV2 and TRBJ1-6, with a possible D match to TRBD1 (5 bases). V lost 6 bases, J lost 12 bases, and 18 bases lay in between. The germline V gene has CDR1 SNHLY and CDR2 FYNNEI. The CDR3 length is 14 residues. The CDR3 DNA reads TGTGCCAGCAGAGATACAGGAGGACTGCAACCCCTCCACTTT. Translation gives CASRDTGGLQPLHF.

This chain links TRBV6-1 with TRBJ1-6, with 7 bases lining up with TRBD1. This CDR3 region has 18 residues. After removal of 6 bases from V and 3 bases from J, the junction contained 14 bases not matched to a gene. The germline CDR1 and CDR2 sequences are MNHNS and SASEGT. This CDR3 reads CASSSDRVSPFYNSPLHF. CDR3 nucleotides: TGTGCCAGCAGCTCAGACAGGGTGTCCCCCTTCTATAATTCACCCCTCCACTTT.

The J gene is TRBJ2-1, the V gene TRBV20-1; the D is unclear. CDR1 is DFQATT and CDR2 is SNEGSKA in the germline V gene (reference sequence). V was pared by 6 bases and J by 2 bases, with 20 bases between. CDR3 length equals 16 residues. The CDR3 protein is CSASMPGPRPYNEQFF. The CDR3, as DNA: TGCAGTGCCAGTATGCCTGGACCGCGCCCCTACAATGAGCAGTTCTTC.

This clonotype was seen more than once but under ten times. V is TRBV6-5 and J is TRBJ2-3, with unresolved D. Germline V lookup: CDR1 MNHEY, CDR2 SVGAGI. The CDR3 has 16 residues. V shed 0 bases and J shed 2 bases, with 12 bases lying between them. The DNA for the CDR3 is TGTGCCAGCAGTTACTCGCGTGCCGAACTCACAGATACGCAGTATTTT. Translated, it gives CASSYSRAELTDTQYF.

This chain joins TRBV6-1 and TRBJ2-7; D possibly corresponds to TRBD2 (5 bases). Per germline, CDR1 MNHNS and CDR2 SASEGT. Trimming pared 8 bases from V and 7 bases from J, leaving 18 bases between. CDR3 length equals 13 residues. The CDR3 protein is CASRLGGYGEQYF. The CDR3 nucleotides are TGTGCCAGCCGCCTGGGCGGGTACGGGGAGCAGTACTTC.

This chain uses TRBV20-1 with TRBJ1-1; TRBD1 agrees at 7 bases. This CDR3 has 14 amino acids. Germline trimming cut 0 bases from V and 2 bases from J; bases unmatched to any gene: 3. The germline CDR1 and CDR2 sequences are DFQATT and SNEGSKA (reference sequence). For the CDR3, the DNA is TGCAGTGCTAGAGATACAGGGGAAAACACTGAAGCTTTCTTT. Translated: CSARDTGENTEAFF.

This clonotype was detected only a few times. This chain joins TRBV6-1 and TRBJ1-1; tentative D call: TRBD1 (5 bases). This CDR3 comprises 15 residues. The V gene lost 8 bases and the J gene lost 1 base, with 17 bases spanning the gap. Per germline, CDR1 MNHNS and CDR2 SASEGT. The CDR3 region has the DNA TGTGCCAGCTATCCCTGGGCAGGGAAGAACACTGAAGCTTTCTTT. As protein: CASYPWAGKNTEAFF.

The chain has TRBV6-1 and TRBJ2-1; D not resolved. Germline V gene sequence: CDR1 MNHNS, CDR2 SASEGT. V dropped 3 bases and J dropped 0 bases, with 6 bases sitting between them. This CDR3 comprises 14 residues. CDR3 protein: CASSDWSSYNEQFF. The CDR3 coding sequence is TGTGCCAGCAGTGACTGGAGCTCCTACAATGAGCAGTTCTTC.

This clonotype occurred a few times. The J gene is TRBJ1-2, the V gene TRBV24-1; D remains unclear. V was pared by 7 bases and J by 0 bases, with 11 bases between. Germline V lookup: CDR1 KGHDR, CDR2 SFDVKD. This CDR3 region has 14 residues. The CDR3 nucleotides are TGTGCCACCAGCGACACAGCTACTAACTATGGCTACACCTTC. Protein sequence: CATSDTATNYGYTF.

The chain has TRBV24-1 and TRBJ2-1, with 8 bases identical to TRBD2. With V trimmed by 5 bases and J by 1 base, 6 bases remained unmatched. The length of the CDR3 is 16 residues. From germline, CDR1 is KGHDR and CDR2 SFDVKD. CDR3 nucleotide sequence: TGTGCCACCAGTGCCTTAGCGGGATTTTCCTACAATGAGCAGTTCTTC. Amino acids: CATSALAGFSYNEQFF.

CDR3 amino acids: CASSQWTVYSNQPQHF. The CDR3 DNA sequence: TGTGCCAGCAGCCAATGGACAGTCTATAGCAATCAGCCCCAGCATTTT. The chain links TRBV6-2 or TRBV6-3 to TRBJ1-5; tentative D call: TRBD1 (6 bases). V was clipped by 6 bases and J by 0 bases, with 15 bases between them. Germline CDR1 and CDR2: MNHEY and SVGEGT. There are 16 residues in the CDR3.

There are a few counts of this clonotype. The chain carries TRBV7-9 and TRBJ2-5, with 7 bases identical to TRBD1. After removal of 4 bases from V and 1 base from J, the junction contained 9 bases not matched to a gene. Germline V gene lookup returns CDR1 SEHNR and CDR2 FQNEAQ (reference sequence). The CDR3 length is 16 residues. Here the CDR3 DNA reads TGTGCCAGCAGCTATAGCAGGGGGACAGCCCAAGAGACCCAGTACTTC. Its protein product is CASSYSRGTAQETQYF. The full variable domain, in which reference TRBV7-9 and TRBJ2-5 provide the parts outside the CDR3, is DTGVSQNPRHKITKRGQNVTFRCDPISEHNRLYWYRQTLGQGPEFLTYFQNEAQLEKSRLLSDRFSAERPKGSFSTLEIQRTEQGDSAMYLCASSYSRGTAQETQYFGPGTRLLVL.

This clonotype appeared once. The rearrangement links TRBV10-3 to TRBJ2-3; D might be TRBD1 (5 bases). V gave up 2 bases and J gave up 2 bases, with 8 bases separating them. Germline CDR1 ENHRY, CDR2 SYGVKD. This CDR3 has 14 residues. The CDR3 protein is CAISEGAFTDTQYF. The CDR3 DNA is TGTGCCATCAGTGAGGGGGCTTTCACAGATACGCAGTATTTT.